This paragraph reports one TCR beta chain. Its antigen remains undetermined. No quality values exist for individual bases; no much larger clone is one base distant. This entry comes from a study of T cell responses to AZD1222 COVID-19 vaccine listed by TCRdb under 2021. About the investigation overall: TCR sequencing covered more than 230 trial participants: nearly 210 given two doses of AZD1222 and 26 given two doses of MenACWY control vaccine. Trial participants were enrolled by age into subgroups of 18-55, 56-69 and 70-plus years, and 148, 28 and 57 TCR-sequenced participants, respectively, were included in these subgroups.

On the study overall, not on this receptor specifically: The vaccine-associated CD4 TCRs covered the entire spike protein, and the dominant responses fell in regions 160-218 and 743-854. Nearly half of unique spike-specific TCRs reportedly recognized epitopes outside regions mutated in the B.1.351 and B.1.1.7 variants. Participants were mostly white British, with more females than males. The authors suggested clonal diversity may have been underestimated. Spike-specific TCR breadth and depth rose significantly after two AZD1222 doses compared with day 0 and with MenACWY recipients. Conclusions about previously exposed vaccinees were limited because only 6 or 7 AZD1222 recipients were SARS-CoV-2 seropositive at baseline. Because no day 14 peak-response samples were available, repertoires were characterized only after the peak T cell response. In the small 56-69-year group, the increase in depth fell short of significance, most likely because of low power.

Including cysteine and phenylalanine, the CDR3 has 17 amino acids. The DNA shown is the 51-base CDR3, in frame from base 1. Via the germline V gene (reference sequence), CDR1 is LNHDA and CDR2 SQIVND. For this chain, trimming is 7 bases at the V end and 8 bases at the J end, and the number of junction bases without a gene match is 21. This sample's time point label indicates: about 28 days (+/-7) after the second vaccine dose. AZD1222 recipients with second doses at about 4 weeks or about 12 weeks were pooled, because spike-specific TCR depth and breadth did not differ between schedules. Vaccinee samples were obtained from the UK trials COV001 and COV002, which included a single-blind randomized controlled phase 2/3 trial of AZD1222 (ChAdOx1 nCoV-19) in healthy adults. For TCRbeta chain sequencing, PBMC samples were collected from trial participants at day 0 and at day 28 after the second dose. The CDR3 regions of human TCRbeta chains were subjected to immunosequencing. Turning to the authors' computational methods: TCRs in the repertoires were compared against a reference library of SARS-CoV-2-specific TCRs that had been generated with the MIRA antigen-specificity platform. Breadth meant the fraction of unique TCRs that were SARS-CoV-2-associated, whereas depth meant the fraction of total T cells that were SARS-CoV-2-associated. Using the MIRA data, every spike-specific TCR was mapped to the spike region that the TCR reacted to and assigned to either a CD4 or a CD8 class. Log10-transformed breadth and depth values were compared by one-way ANOVA with Sidak's multiple comparisons tests. In its TCRdb copy, this immuneACCESS table keeps in-frame sequences only and misses some clones. Where compared with another copy, unresolved V genes explain less than half of these, and the others have no known cause. From that table come the V and J calls and clone size; the DNA was used to work out D and trimming. Across this sample there are about 150,000 clones, with around 87% seen only once. Jointly, the top ten make up roughly 9.7% of the sample.

Sequenced here: peripheral blood, sampled 28 days after the second AZD1222 dose. The rearranged segments are TRBV19 and TRBJ1-2; 8 junctional bases match TRBD1. This clonotype was sampled from an adult who received the AZD1222 COVID-19 vaccine. CDR3 loop: CASTSGGSGGVGSGYTF. In nucleotide form, the sequence is TGTGCCAGTACCTCTGGGGGCTCAGGGGGCGTCGGGAGCGGCTACACCTTC.